What follows are 5 T cell receptor beta chains derived from one specimen sequenced in a study of cytotoxic CD8 clonotypes in ibrutinib-treated CLL. Generated by immunoSEQ multiplex PCR, the TCRdb table keeps only in-frame clones and is missing some. The sample yields around 30,000 clones, roughly 50% seen once. Specimen: PBMCs, collected before ibrutinib treatment. The receptors were sampled from a human donor with chronic lymphocytic leukemia.

The chain carries TRBV5-1 and TRBJ2-1; 10 positions agree with TRBD1. The CDR3 is 18 residues long. Germline V gives CDR1 SGHRS, CDR2 YFSETQ. V gave up 5 bases and J gave up 1 base; unmatched junction bases: 12. The CDR3: CASRATDRGQLSYNEQFF. CDR3 DNA: TGCGCCAGCAGGGCCACCGACAGGGGGCAGCTTTCCTACAATGAGCAGTTCTTC.

The gene calls are TRBV10-2 and TRBJ1-1; perhaps TRBD1 as D (6 bases). This CDR3 is 15 amino acids long. Trimming took off 10 bases at V and 1 base at J, with 19 bases between the two ends. Germline V lookup: CDR1 WSHSY, CDR2 SAAADI. The CDR3: CATSPNWGANTEAFF. The CDR3 DNA sequence: TGCGCCACCTCCCCAAATTGGGGGGCGAACACTGAAGCTTTCTTT.

This clone appeared a few times. The rearrangement uses TRBV7-6 and TRBJ1-5, with D maybe TRBD1 (5 bases). The length of the CDR3 is 15 residues. CDR1 is SGHVS and CDR2 is FNYEAQ in the germline V gene. V was shortened by 5 bases and J by 6 bases, with 17 bases between the two germline ends. CDR3 amino acids: CASSPDRREGQPQHF. For the CDR3, the DNA is TGTGCCAGCAGCCCAGATCGCAGGGAGGGTCAGCCCCAGCATTTT.

This clone was seen a single time. V and J are TRBV19 and TRBJ2-2; the D is unclear. Per the germline V gene, CDR1 is LNHDA and CDR2 is SQIVND (reference sequence). The CDR3 has 11 amino acids. Trimming took 8 bases from V and 0 from J, leaving 1 base between them. Here the CDR3 DNA reads TGTGCCAGTGCGAACACCGGGGAGCTGTTTTTT. Translation gives CASANTGELFF.

The chain carries TRBV5-4 and TRBJ2-1; D possibly corresponds to TRBD2 (6 bases). The CDR3 is 16 amino acids. The germline V gene encodes CDR1 SGHNT and CDR2 YYREEE (reference sequence). V lost 4 bases and J 1 base, leaving 15 bases between the germline ends. This CDR3 is CASSRLSGHSYNEQFF. CDR3 DNA: TGTGCCAGCAGCCGACTTAGCGGCCATTCCTACAATGAGCAGTTCTTC.